The 11 T cell receptor beta chains presented below share a single source sample, sequenced in a study of cytomegalovirus exposure and HLA in healthy donors (dated by TCRdb to about 2017). Libraries were built with the immunoSEQ multiplex PCR assay. A mixture of 60 forward primers for TCR Vbeta segments and 13 reverse primers for TCR Jbeta segments was used in the multiplex PCR. Held by TCRdb, this immuneACCESS table contains in-frame sequences only and omits some clones. Under half of the omission traces to an unresolved V gene where checked; the cause of the rest is unknown. Here the sample has approximately 97,000 clones; approximately 70% occur a single time. Of the sample, 3% to 4% is held by the ten largest clones. Sequenced: PBMCs. Receptor source: a middle-aged man in good health and CMV-seronegative.

This clone occurred a few times. The rearrangement links TRBV5-6 to TRBJ2-7, with D maybe TRBD1 (6 bases). The CDR3 has 15 amino acids. Germline V gives CDR1 SGHDT, CDR2 YYEEEE. Trimming pared 0 bases from V and 0 bases from J, leaving 10 bases between. The DNA of the CDR3 is TGTGCCAGCAGCTTGGTGCCAGGGGTCTCCTACGAGCAGTACTTC. It is translated as CASSLVPGVSYEQYF.

This clone has just a few counts. The chain uses TRBV11-3 and TRBJ2-1; TRBD1 is a possible D gene (5 bases). Germline CDR1 SGHNT, CDR2 YENEEA. The length of the CDR3 is 16 residues. Trimming removed 0 bases from V and 0 bases from J, with 9 bases in between. The CDR3 is CASSLDFTGSYNEQFF. In nucleotides, the CDR3 is TGTGCCAGCAGCTTAGATTTCACAGGCTCCTACAATGAGCAGTTCTTC.

The V gene is TRBV7-2, the J gene TRBJ2-5, with D possibly being TRBD2 (6 bases). Per the germline V gene, CDR1 is SGHTA and CDR2 is FQGNSA. Trimming cost V 2 bases and J 8 bases, with 21 bases left between them. The CDR3 extends over 16 amino acids. CDR3: CASSLYVGGLSGTQYF. CDR3 DNA sequence: TGTGCCAGCAGCTTATATGTGGGGGGTCTCAGCGGTACCCAGTACTTC.

This clone was counted a few times. V and J are TRBV4-2 and TRBJ1-4, with 11 bases lining up with TRBD1. CDR1 and CDR2 (germline): LGHNA, YNFKEQ. With V trimmed by 4 bases and J by 1 base, 5 bases remained unmatched. The CDR3 runs 17 residues. CDR3 DNA sequence: TGTGCCAGCAGCCCGGGACAGGGGGGGAGAACTAATGAAAAACTGTTTTTT. Translated, it gives CASSPGQGGRTNEKLFF.

Comments on this clone: The same CDR3 can be traced to other DNA sequences in this sample. The rearrangement links TRBV5-1 to TRBJ1-2, with D possibly TRBD1 on 5 matching bases. Germline V gives CDR1 SGHRS, CDR2 YFSETQ. V lost 3 bases to trimming and J lost 5 bases, with 8 bases between them. This CDR3 spans 12 amino acids. The CDR3, as DNA: TGCGCCAGCAGCTGGGGGGAATATGGCTACACCTTC. As protein: CASSWGEYGYTF. The complete variable domain, with remaining parts taken from reference TRBV5-1 and TRBJ1-2, reads KAGVTQTPRYLIKTRGQQVTLSCSPISGHRSVSWYQQTPGQGLQFLFEYFSETQRNKGNFPGRFSGRQFSNSRSEMNVSTLELGDSALYLCASSWGEYGYTFGSGTRLTVV.

The V gene is TRBV5-1, the J gene TRBJ2-3, with a weak D call TRBD2 (7 bases). V lost 4 bases to trimming and J lost 4 bases, with 13 bases between them. The CDR3 totals 14 residues. CDR1 is SGHRS and CDR2 is YFSETQ in the germline V gene. The CDR3 reads CASSPAGASDTQYF. CDR3 DNA: TGCGCCAGCAGCCCTGCGGGGGCCTCAGATACGCAGTATTTT.

In this sample, this clone turned up a few times. The chain couples TRBV30 to TRBJ1-1; TRBD1 is a possible D gene (6 bases). The CDR3 spans 11 residues. Trimming took 2 bases from V and 8 from J, leaving 9 bases between them. Per germline, CDR1 GTSNPN and CDR2 SVGIG (reference sequence). Written as DNA, the CDR3 is TGTGCCTGGAGTTGGGGGACAGAAGCTTTCTTT. Translated: CAWSWGTEAFF.

This clone was counted between two and nine times. The chain has TRBV30 and TRBJ2-1; 8 nucleotides match TRBD1. Germline CDR1 reads GTSNPN; CDR2 reads SVGIG (reference sequence). V trimming: 7 bases; J trimming: 5 bases; junction bases outside the gene matches: 7. This CDR3 is built from 13 residues. The DNA of the CDR3 is TGTGCCTCGCAGGGGGCGGTACACAATGAGCAGTTCTTC. Translation: CASQGAVHNEQFF.

The chain couples TRBV7-2 to TRBJ1-1, with no clear D. The CDR3 has 13 residues. Germline V CDR1 and CDR2: SGHTA, FQGNSA. V was cut by 5 bases and J by 1 base, with 8 bases left in between. CDR3 coding DNA: TGTGCCAGCAGCAATCAGCGGAACACTGAAGCTTTCTTT. This sequence encodes CASSNQRNTEAFF.

The rearrangement joins TRBV2 to TRBJ1-1; 10 bases fit TRBD1. V was pared by 4 bases and J by 1 base, with 3 bases of the junction left unmatched. CDR1 and CDR2 from the germline V gene are SNHLY and FYNNEI. The CDR3 consists of 15 residues. DNA for the CDR3: TGTGCCAGCAGTGGGGACAGGGGAGAGAACACTGAAGCTTTCTTT. Residues: CASSGDRGENTEAFF.

This clone is a singleton in its sample. This chain joins TRBV6-4 and TRBJ2-7, with 8 bases that match TRBD1. V trimming: 6 bases; J trimming: 6 bases; junction bases outside the gene matches: 7. Germline CDR1 reads MRHNA; CDR2 reads SNTAGT. The CDR3 has 13 residues. The CDR3 region has the DNA TGTGCCAGCAGGAAAAAGACAGGGGCCGAGCAGTACTTC. As protein: CASRKKTGAEQYF.